This T cell receptor (beta chain) originates from a study of T cells after yellow fever vaccination. Study-wide results and caveats: Weaker overall, the secondary response nonetheless peaked faster (day 5 versus 15).

TCRdb processed the 5' RACE reads anew with MiXCR; each CDR3 protein has one entry. The sample records hundreds of thousands of distinct CDR3 sequences, roughly an eighth being singletons. With respect to this clonotype: Its antigen is unknown.

With 0 bases removed from V and 15 bases from J, the gap between germline ends came to 13 bases. Per the germline V gene, CDR1 is SGHRS and CDR2 is YFSETQ. The length of the CDR3 is 12 residues. The sample consisted of PBMCs, taken on the day of the yellow fever booster vaccination. The genes are TRBV5-1 and TRBJ2-1, with D hard to call. The sequence was collected from a man in his thirties or forties who received the YFV17D yellow fever vaccine. The CDR3 here is CASSLDPEIPFF. The CDR3 bases are TGCGCCAGCAGCTTGGATCCAGAAATCCCGTTCTTC.